This paragraph reports one T cell receptor beta chain. Original processing notes: By means of reference gene primer amplification, nucleated cell counts were estimated. Clones were sequenced by immunoSEQ multiplex PCR, and TCRdb holds only the in-frame ones, with some missing. That table supplies the V and J calls and clone size; D and trimming were determined from the DNA. The repertoire holds about 260,000 clones, with approximately 90% as singletons. CDR3 length: 15 residues. Germline CDR1 SGHVS, CDR2 FNYEAQ. Trimming shortened V by 5 bases and J by 4 bases, and 18 bases separated the two germline ends. These data are taken from a study of blood T cell repertoires in COVID-19. The wider study: Spain, Italy and the United States supplied samples that represented acute and convalescent COVID-19. T cells, B-cell-depleted T cells, or PBMCs supplied cDNA or gDNA.

The receptor comes from a man between 60 and 70 years old who had recovered from COVID-19. Material: peripheral blood. This chain joins TRBV7-6 and TRBJ2-7; D is perhaps TRBD1 (7 bases). CDR3: CASSTPRGRDYEQYF. CDR3 DNA: TGTGCCAGCAGCACCCCAAGGGGGCGGGATTACGAGCAGTACTTC.